The 19 T cell receptor beta chains below were found in one sample sequenced in a study of T cell repertoires in cytomegalovirus infection. TCRdb passed the reads through MiXCR, listing each CDR3 protein once. The table lists 130,000 or so distinct CDR3 sequences, approximately 5.9% of them singletons, with about a sixth in the top ten. Sequenced: PBMCs. The receptor source for this set is a human donor in good health (CMV status not recorded). Some clones in this sample may be carry-over from other donors' samples.

This rearrangement joins TRBV15 to TRBJ2-7; D remains unclear. Germline V CDR1 and CDR2: LNHNV, YYDKDF (reference sequence). This CDR3 is 15 amino acids long. V was clipped by 0 bases and J by 0 bases, with 9 bases between them. Here the CDR3 reads CATSRDSRISYEQYF. The CDR3 DNA reads as TGTGCCACCAGCAGAGATTCGAGGATCTCCTACGAGCAGTACTTC.

V is TRBV7-9 and J is TRBJ2-7; the D call may be TRBD1 or TRBD2 (5 bases each). Germline V gene sequence: CDR1 SEHNR, CDR2 FQNEAQ (reference sequence). CDR3 length: 14 amino acids. The V end lost 5 bases, the J end lost 3 bases, and 14 bases lay between the germline ends. The CDR3 loop reads CASSDPTRGYEQYF. CDR3 nucleotide sequence: TGTGCCAGCAGCGACCCCACTAGGGGCTACGAGCAGTACTTC.

This clonotype was counted at least ten times. CDR3 amino acids: CASSQGPGTGGYGYTF. The DNA of the CDR3 is TGCGCCAGCAGCCAAGGTCCCGGGACAGGGGGATATGGCTACACCTTC. The chain recombines TRBV4-1 with TRBJ1-2; TRBD1 agrees at 11 bases. J was trimmed by 5 bases and V by 1 base; bases with no gene match: 6. The CDR3 runs to 16 residues. Germline V gene data show CDR1 as MGHRA and CDR2 as YSYEKL.

This chain uses TRBV7-9 with TRBJ2-1; no clear D. Trimming took 5 bases from V and 2 from J, leaving 4 bases between them. This CDR3 has 12 amino acids. CDR1 and CDR2 from the germline V gene are SEHNR and FQNEAQ (reference sequence). CDR3 region: CASSLTYNEQFF. The CDR3 region has the DNA TGTGCCAGCAGCCTCACCTACAATGAGCAGTTCTTC.

This clonotype was detected a few times. The gene calls are TRBV24-1 and TRBJ1-1, with 8 bases that match TRBD1. The V and J ends lost 4 bases and 1 base, in that order; junction bases with no gene match: 4. The CDR3 contains 15 residues. In germline, CDR1 is KGHDR, CDR2 SFDVKD. The CDR3 region is CATSDRTGSNTEAFF. The CDR3 region has the DNA TGTGCCACCAGTGACCGGACAGGGTCGAACACTGAAGCTTTCTTT.

This clonotype was seen many times. This chain uses TRBV19 with TRBJ1-2; D gene ambiguous. CDR1 is LNHDA and CDR2 is SQIVND in the germline V gene (reference sequence). CDR3 length: 12 residues. V dropped 3 bases and J dropped 8 bases, with 10 bases sitting between them. The CDR3 DNA reads TGTGCCAGTAGTATGTCTTTCTTGGGCTACACCTTC. Translated: CASSMSFLGYTF.

This clonotype has a count of ten or more. The rearrangement joins TRBV30 to TRBJ1-1, with D unresolved. Trimming removed 2 bases at V and 6 bases at J, with 10 bases between. The CDR3 is 12 residues long. Germline CDR1 reads GTSNPN; CDR2 reads SVGIG (reference sequence). CDR3 region: CAWSPRAAEAFF. The CDR3 nucleotides are TGTGCCTGGAGTCCCCGGGCGGCTGAAGCTTTCTTT.

This clonotype was picked up many times. The chain carries TRBV28 and TRBJ2-3; D unclear. Germline V lookup: CDR1 MDHEN, CDR2 SYDVKM. The CDR3 is 11 amino acids. V lost 5 bases and J lost 8, with 8 bases in between. The CDR3 DNA reads TGTGCCAGCAGTGACGGCCGTACGCAGTATTTT. It is translated as CASSDGRTQYF.

This clonotype was detected ten times or more. This chain uses TRBV7-2 with TRBJ2-5; D unclear. CDR1 is SGHTA and CDR2 is FQGNSA in the germline V gene. The V and J ends lost 3 bases and 4 bases respectively, with 15 bases between them. This CDR3 contains 15 residues. The CDR3 protein is CASSFAPDWGETQYF. The DNA for the CDR3 is TGTGCCAGCAGCTTTGCCCCTGACTGGGGAGAGACCCAGTACTTC.

This clonotype was counted many times. The V gene is TRBV28, the J gene TRBJ1-1; no clear D. This CDR3 has 12 amino acids. The V and J ends lost 5 bases and 1 base respectively, with 5 bases between them. Germline V gene sequence: CDR1 MDHEN, CDR2 SYDVKM. CDR3 protein: CASSRQNTEAFF. In nucleotides, the CDR3 is TGTGCCAGCAGTAGACAGAACACTGAAGCTTTCTTT.

This clonotype was counted at least ten times. This rearrangement joins TRBV10-3 to TRBJ1-4; 9 bases agree with TRBD1. Germline lookup yields CDR1 ENHRY and CDR2 SYGVKD. The CDR3 has 15 residues. V trimming: 10 bases; J trimming: 1 base; junction bases outside the gene matches: 7. CDR3 bases: TGTGCCACCAGAGACAGGGGGAAAACTAATGAAAAACTGTTTTTT. Its translation is CATRDRGKTNEKLFF.

This clonotype was seen a handful of times. The V and J genes are TRBV2 and TRBJ2-3; no reliable D call. The CDR3 has 15 amino acids. CDR1 SNHLY and CDR2 FYNNEI come from the germline V gene. V was trimmed by 4 bases and J by 2 bases, leaving 13 bases between them. Here the CDR3 reads CASSGPPRPTDTQYF. The CDR3 region has the DNA TGTGCCAGCAGTGGTCCACCGCGCCCCACAGATACGCAGTATTTT.

This clonotype was counted many times. V usage is TRBV5-5 and J usage is TRBJ2-1, with TRBD1 matching 7 bases. J lost 1 base, V lost 5 bases, and 9 bases had no gene match. The CDR3 runs to 16 residues. CDR1 SGHKS and CDR2 YYEKEE come from the germline V gene (reference sequence). DNA of the CDR3: TGTGCCAGCAGTTCCCGACGGGACAGTTCCTACAATGAGCAGTTCTTC. This gives the protein CASSSRRDSSYNEQFF.

The genes are TRBV2 and TRBJ2-7, with a possible D match to TRBD2 (7 bases). V shed 7 bases and J shed 5 bases, with 18 bases lying between them. The CDR3 runs to 14 residues. Germline CDR1 reads SNHLY; CDR2 reads FYNNEI. CDR3 bases: TGTGCCAGCACCGGGGGGCGGACAAAGGACGAGCAGTACTTC. Protein sequence: CASTGGRTKDEQYF.

There are many counts of this clonotype. V is TRBV7-9 and J is TRBJ1-1; tentative D call: TRBD1 (6 bases). CDR3 length equals 16 residues. Germline-derived CDR1 and CDR2 are SEHNR and FQNEAQ (reference sequence). Trimming shortened V by 0 bases and J by 4 bases, and 15 bases separated the two germline ends. The CDR3 region is CASSLAVGQSGTEAFF. The DNA of the CDR3 is TGTGCCAGCAGCTTAGCTGTTGGACAGAGTGGCACTGAAGCTTTCTTT.

At least ten counts were recorded for this clonotype. Just one base apart from a much larger clone, this may be a read error. The chain has TRBV5-6 and TRBJ1-2, with D tentatively TRBD1 (6 bases). From germline, CDR1 is SGHDT and CDR2 YYEEEE. The CDR3 length is 13 residues. Trimming pared 2 bases from V and 3 bases from J, leaving 8 bases between. CDR3 in DNA: TGTGCCAGCAGCTTAGGGGGGTACTATGGCTACACCTTC. Protein: CASSLGGYYGYTF.

This clonotype has ten or more counts. The chain recombines TRBV7-2 with TRBJ2-2; no clear D. The V end lost 3 bases, the J end lost 7 bases, and 6 bases lay between the germline ends. Germline V gene sequence: CDR1 SGHTA, CDR2 FQGNSA. This CDR3 is built from 12 residues. The chain's CDR3 is CASSFNLGELFF. The CDR3 nucleotides are TGTGCCAGCAGCTTTAATCTCGGGGAGCTGTTTTTT.

This clonotype came up many times. V is TRBV7-2 and J is TRBJ1-4; D is ambiguous. Trimming removed 0 bases from V and 4 bases from J, with 9 bases in between. This CDR3 is 15 amino acids long. Germline loops: CDR1 SGHTA, CDR2 FQGNSA. As DNA, the CDR3 is TGTGCCAGCAGCTTAGCTCGCGGAGTTAATGAAAAACTGTTTTTT. Amino acids: CASSLARGVNEKLFF. Supplemented by reference TRBV7-2 and TRBJ1-4, the full variable domain reads GAGVSQSPSNKVTEKGKDVELRCDPISGHTALYWYRQSLGQGLEFLIYFQGNSAPDKSGLPSDRFSAERTGGSVSTLTIQRTQQEDSAVYLCASSLARGVNEKLFFGSGTQLSVL.

The CDR3 loop reads CASSAGELAGTTDTQYF. CDR3 DNA: TGTGCCAGCAGTGCGGGTGAACTAGCGGGGACCACAGATACGCAGTATTTT. The V call is TRBV2, the J call TRBJ2-3, with 10 bases fitting TRBD2. The CDR3 consists of 17 residues. In germline, CDR1 is SNHLY, CDR2 FYNNEI. After removal of 4 bases from V and 2 bases from J, the junction contained 9 bases not matched to a gene. Complete variable domain (other parts from reference TRBV2 and TRBJ2-3): EPEVTQTPSHQVTQMGQEVILRCVPISNHLYFYWYRQILGQKVEFLVSFYNNEISEKSEIFDDQFSVERPDGSNFTLKIRSTKLEDSAMYFCASSAGELAGTTDTQYFGPGTRLTVL.